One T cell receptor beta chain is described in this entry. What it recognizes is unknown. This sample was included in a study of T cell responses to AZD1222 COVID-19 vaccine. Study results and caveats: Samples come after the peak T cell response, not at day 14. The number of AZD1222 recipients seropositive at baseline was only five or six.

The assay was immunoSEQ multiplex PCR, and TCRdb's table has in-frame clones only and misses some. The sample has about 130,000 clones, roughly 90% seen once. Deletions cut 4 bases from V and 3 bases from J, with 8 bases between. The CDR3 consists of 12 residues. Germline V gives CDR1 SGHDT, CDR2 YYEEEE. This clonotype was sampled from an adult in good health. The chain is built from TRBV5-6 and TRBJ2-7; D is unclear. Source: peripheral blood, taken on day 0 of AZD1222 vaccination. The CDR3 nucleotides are TGTGCCAGCAGCGAATATCTCTACGAGCAGTACTTC. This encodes CASSEYLYEQYF.